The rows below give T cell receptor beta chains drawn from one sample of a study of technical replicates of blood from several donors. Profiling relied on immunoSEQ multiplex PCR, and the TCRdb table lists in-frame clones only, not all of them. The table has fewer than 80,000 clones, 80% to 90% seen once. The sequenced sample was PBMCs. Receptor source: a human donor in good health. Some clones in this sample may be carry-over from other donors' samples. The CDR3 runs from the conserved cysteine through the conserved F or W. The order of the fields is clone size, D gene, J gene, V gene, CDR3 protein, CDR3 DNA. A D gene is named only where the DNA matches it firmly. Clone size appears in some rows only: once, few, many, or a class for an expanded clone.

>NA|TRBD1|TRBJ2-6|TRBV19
CASRDRLPRVLTF
TGTGCCAGCCGGGACAGGCTTCCTCGCGTCCTGACTTTC
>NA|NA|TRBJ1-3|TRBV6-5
CASSYEGRAGNTIYF
TGTGCCAGCAGTTACGAGGGGAGGGCTGGAAACACCATATATTTT
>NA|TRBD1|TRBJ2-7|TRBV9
CASSGSGQAWDEQYF
TGTGCCAGCAGCGGATCGGGACAGGCCTGGGATGAGCAGTACTTC
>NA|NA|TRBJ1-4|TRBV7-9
CASSLASGGNEKLFF
TGTGCCAGCAGCTTAGCGTCTGGGGGGAACGAAAAACTGTTTTTT
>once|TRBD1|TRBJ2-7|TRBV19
CASSGDRSSYEQYF
TGTGCCAGTAGTGGGGACAGGAGCTCCTACGAGCAGTACTTC
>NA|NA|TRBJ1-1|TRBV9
CASSPTQARAFMNTEAFF
TGTGCCAGCAGCCCAACACAGGCCAGGGCCTTTATGAACACTGAAGCTTTCTTT
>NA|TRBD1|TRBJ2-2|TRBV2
CASNMMDRVGGELFF
TGTGCCAGCAACATGATGGACAGGGTGGGGGGGGAGCTGTTTTTT
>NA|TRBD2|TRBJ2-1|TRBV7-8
CASSLGSGNPYNEQFF
TGTGCCAGCAGCTTAGGTAGCGGGAATCCCTACAATGAGCAGTTCTTC
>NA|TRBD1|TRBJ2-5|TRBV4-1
CASSQDPLDRAPQETQYF
TGCGCCAGCAGCCAAGATCCATTAGACAGGGCCCCTCAAGAGACCCAGTACTTC
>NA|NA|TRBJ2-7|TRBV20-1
CSAGTTYEQYF
TGCAGTGCTGGCACGACCTACGAGCAGTACTTC
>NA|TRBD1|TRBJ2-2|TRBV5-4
CASSLSTGTGELFF
TGTGCCAGCAGCCTATCGACAGGGACCGGGGAGCTGTTTTTT
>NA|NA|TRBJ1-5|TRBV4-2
CASSQVKGLDYSNQPQHF
TGTGCCAGCAGCCAAGTGAAAGGGCTGGACTATAGCAATCAGCCCCAGCATTTT
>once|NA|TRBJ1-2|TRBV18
CASSHTDTVGGLYGYTF
TGTGCCAGCTCACATACTGACACGGTTGGGGGACTCTATGGCTACACCTTC
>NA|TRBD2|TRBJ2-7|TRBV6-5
CASSRSGAGSYEQYF
TGTGCCAGCAGCCGAAGCGGGGCGGGCTCCTACGAGCAGTACTTC
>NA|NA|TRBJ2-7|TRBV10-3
CAIGGTSYEQYF
TGTGCCATCGGCGGGACCTCCTACGAGCAGTACTTC
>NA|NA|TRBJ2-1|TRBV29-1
CSVDEVGLAGKSGYNEQFF
TGCAGCGTTGACGAGGTCGGGTTGGCAGGGAAAAGTGGCTACAATGAGCAGTTCTTC
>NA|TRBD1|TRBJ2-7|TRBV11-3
CASSSGQNTYEQYF
TGTGCCAGCAGCTCGGGACAGAACACCTACGAGCAGTACTTC
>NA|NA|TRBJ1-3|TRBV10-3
CAISSGSLRLDTIYF
TGTGCCATCAGTTCGGGATCCCTTAGGTTGGACACCATATATTTT
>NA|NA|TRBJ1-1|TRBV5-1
CASSLVGGSVNTEAFF
TGCGCCAGCAGCTTGGTTGGGGGGTCGGTGAACACTGAAGCTTTCTTT
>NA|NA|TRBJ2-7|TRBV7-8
CASSLAGTYFTYEQYF
TGTGCCAGCAGCTTAGCTGGGACATACTTTACCTACGAGCAGTACTTC
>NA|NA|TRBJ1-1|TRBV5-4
CASSLGEGKTEAFF
TGTGCCAGCAGCTTGGGGGAGGGGAAGACTGAAGCTTTCTTT
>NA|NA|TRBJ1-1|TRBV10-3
CAISGGQGSTEAFF
TGTGCCATCAGTGGCGGCCAGGGGAGCACTGAAGCTTTCTTT
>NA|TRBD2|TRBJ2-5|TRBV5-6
CASSKGPAGGETQYF
TGTGCCAGCAGCAAGGGACCCGCGGGAGGGGAGACCCAGTACTTC
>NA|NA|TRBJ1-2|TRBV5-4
CASSLYYGYTF
TGTGCCAGCAGCCTATACTATGGCTACACCTTC
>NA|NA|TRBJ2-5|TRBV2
CASRTEGETQYF
TGTGCCAGCAGGACAGAAGGAGAGACCCAGTACTTC
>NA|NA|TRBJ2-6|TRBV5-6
CASSLYRARGANVLTF
TGTGCCAGCAGCTTGTATCGCGCGAGAGGGGCCAACGTCCTGACTTTC
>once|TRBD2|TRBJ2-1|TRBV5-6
CASSRGGRTRPNEQFF
TGTGCCAGCAGCAGGGGAGGCCGGACTAGACCCAATGAGCAGTTCTTC
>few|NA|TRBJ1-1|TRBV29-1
CSVVGGDTEAFF
TGCAGCGTTGTGGGGGGGGACACTGAAGCTTTCTTT
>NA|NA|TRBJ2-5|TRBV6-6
CASSGSGETQYF
TGTGCCAGCAGCGGGAGCGGTGAGACCCAGTACTTC
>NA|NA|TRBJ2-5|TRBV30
CAWTRGQETQYF
TGTGCCTGGACTAGGGGGCAAGAGACCCAGTACTTC
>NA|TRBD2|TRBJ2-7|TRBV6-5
CASSYSRDYNYEQYF
TGTGCCAGCAGTTACTCGAGGGACTACAACTACGAGCAGTACTTC
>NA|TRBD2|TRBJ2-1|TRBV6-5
CASTGLPFGNEQFF
TGTGCCAGCACGGGACTACCATTCGGCAATGAGCAGTTCTTC
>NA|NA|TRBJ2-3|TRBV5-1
CASSFRLGGTDTQYF
TGCGCCAGCAGCTTCCGGCTAGGTGGCACAGATACGCAGTATTTT
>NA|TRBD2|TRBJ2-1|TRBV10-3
CAISEIWTSGHNEQFF
TGTGCCATCAGTGAAATCTGGACTAGCGGTCACAATGAGCAGTTCTTC
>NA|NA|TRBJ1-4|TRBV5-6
CASSLAGELGNEKLFF
TGTGCCAGCAGCTTGGCAGGGGAGCTGGGTAATGAAAAACTGTTTTTT
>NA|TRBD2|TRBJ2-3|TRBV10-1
CATPATSGSIGVTDTQYF
TGCGCCACGCCGGCGACTAGCGGGAGTATTGGGGTCACAGATACGCAGTATTTT
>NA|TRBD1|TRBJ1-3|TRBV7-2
CASSPGQGQSSGNTIYF
TGTGCCAGCAGCCCGGGACAGGGACAGAGCTCTGGAAACACCATATATTTT
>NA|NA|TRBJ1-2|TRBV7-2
CASSFRGQRERGYGYTF
TGTGCCAGCAGCTTTAGAGGACAGAGAGAGAGGGGCTATGGCTACACCTTC
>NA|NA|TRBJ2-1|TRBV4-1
CASRSSSDEQFF
TGCGCCAGCAGAAGTAGCTCGGATGAGCAGTTCTTC
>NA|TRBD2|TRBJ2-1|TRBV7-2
CASSFTRGLEFNEQFF
TGTGCCAGCAGCTTCACCCGAGGACTAGAGTTTAATGAGCAGTTCTTC
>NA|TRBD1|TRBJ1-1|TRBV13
CASSLRDRANTEAFF
TGTGCCAGCAGCCTCCGGGACAGGGCAAACACTGAAGCTTTCTTT
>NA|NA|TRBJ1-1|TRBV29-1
CSGTTGNTEAFF
TGCAGCGGAACCACAGGGAACACTGAAGCTTTCTTT
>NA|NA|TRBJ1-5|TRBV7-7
CASSSRRGDRTTSNQPQHF
TGTGCCAGCAGCTCCCGGCGGGGGGATAGGACCACTAGCAATCAGCCCCAGCATTTT
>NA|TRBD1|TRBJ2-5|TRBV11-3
CASSLGGPGTGVSGQYF
TGTGCCAGCAGCTTAGGAGGCCCCGGGACAGGGGTCTCCGGCCAGTACTTC
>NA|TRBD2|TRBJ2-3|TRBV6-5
CASRSGGAIDTQYF
TGTGCCAGCAGGAGCGGGGGGGCAATAGATACGCAGTATTTT
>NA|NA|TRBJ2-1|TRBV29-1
CSVAQKAGRVTYNEQFF
TGCAGCGTTGCTCAAAAAGCGGGCAGGGTGACCTACAATGAGCAGTTCTTC
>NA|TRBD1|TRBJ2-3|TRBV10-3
CAISRPPGQGADTQYF
TGTGCCATCAGTCGGCCTCCGGGACAGGGAGCAGATACGCAGTATTTT
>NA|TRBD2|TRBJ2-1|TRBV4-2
CASSQESLAGAVDEQFF
TGTGCCAGCAGCCAAGAGTCATTAGCGGGGGCCGTGGATGAGCAGTTCTTC
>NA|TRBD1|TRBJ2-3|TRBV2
CASDRDRDTQYF
TGTGCCAGTGACAGGGATCGAGATACGCAGTATTTT
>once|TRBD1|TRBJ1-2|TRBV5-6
CASSFRGLSNYGYTF
TGTGCCAGCAGCTTCAGGGGGCTCAGTAACTATGGCTACACCTTC
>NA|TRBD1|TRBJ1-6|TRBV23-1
CASSQSPGTGGGDNNSPLHF
TGCGCCAGCAGTCAATCTCCCGGGACAGGGGGCGGTGATAATAATTCACCCCTCCACTTT
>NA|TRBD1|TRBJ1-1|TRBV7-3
CASSQGANTEAFF
TGTGCCAGCAGCCAGGGGGCTAACACTGAAGCTTTCTTT
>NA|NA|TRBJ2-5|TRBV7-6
CASSSRQQETQYF
TGTGCCAGCAGCTCTAGACAGCAAGAGACCCAGTACTTC
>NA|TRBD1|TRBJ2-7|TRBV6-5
CASSYGGTGGYEQYF
TGTGCCAGCAGTTACGGTGGGACAGGGGGCTACGAGCAGTACTTC
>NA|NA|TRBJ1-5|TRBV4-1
CASSQDRGLPQHF
TGCGCCAGCAGCCAAGATCGGGGACTGCCCCAGCATTTT
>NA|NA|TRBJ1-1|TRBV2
CASSDKRLGGNTEAFF
TGTGCCAGCAGTGACAAACGGCTAGGGGGGAACACTGAAGCTTTCTTT
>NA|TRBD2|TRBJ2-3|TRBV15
CATSRESGGGRGDTQYF
TGTGCCACCAGCAGAGAAAGCGGGGGGGGTCGGGGAGATACGCAGTATTTT
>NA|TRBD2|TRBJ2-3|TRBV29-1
CSATSGGGDTQYF
TGCAGCGCTACTAGCGGGGGGGGAGATACGCAGTATTTT
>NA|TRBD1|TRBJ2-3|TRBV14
CASSQAWTGGIGTDTQYF
TGTGCCAGCAGCCAAGCCTGGACAGGGGGAATTGGCACAGATACGCAGTATTTT
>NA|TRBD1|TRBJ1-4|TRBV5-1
CASSSGQGREKLFF
TGCGCCAGCAGCTCAGGACAGGGGAGGGAAAAACTGTTTTTT